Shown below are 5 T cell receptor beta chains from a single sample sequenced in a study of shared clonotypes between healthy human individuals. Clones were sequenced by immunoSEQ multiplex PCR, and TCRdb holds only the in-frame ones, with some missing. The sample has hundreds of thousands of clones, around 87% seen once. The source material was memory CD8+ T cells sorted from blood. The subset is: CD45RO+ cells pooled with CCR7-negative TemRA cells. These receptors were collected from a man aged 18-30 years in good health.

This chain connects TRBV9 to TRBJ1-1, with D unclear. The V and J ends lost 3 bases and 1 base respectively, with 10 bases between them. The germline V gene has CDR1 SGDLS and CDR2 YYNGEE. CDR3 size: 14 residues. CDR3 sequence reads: CASSGGTSNTEAFF. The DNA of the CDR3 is TGTGCCAGCAGCGGGGGTACGTCGAACACTGAAGCTTTCTTT.

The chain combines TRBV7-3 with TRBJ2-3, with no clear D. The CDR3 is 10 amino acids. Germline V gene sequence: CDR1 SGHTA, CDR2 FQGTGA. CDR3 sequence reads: CVALPDTQYF. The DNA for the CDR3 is TGTGTGGCCCTCCCAGATACGCAGTATTTT.

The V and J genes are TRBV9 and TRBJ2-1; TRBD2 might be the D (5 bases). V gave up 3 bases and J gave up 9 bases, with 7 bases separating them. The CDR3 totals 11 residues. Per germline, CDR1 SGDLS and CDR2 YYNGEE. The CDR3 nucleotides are TGTGCCAGCAGCGCGAGCGGTGAGCAGTTCTTC. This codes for CASSASGEQFF.

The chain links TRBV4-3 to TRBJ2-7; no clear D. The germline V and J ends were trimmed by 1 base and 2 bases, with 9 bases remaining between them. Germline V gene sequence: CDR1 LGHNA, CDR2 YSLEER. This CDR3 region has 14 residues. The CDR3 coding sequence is TGCGCCAGCAGCCAAGGACTGGAGACCTACGAGCAGTACTTC. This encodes CASSQGLETYEQYF.

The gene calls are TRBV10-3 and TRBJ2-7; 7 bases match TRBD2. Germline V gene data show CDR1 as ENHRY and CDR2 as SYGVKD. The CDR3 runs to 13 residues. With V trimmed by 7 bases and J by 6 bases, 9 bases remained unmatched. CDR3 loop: CAIKTRGESEQYF. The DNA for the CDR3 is TGTGCCATCAAGACTCGGGGGGAGTCCGAGCAGTACTTC.